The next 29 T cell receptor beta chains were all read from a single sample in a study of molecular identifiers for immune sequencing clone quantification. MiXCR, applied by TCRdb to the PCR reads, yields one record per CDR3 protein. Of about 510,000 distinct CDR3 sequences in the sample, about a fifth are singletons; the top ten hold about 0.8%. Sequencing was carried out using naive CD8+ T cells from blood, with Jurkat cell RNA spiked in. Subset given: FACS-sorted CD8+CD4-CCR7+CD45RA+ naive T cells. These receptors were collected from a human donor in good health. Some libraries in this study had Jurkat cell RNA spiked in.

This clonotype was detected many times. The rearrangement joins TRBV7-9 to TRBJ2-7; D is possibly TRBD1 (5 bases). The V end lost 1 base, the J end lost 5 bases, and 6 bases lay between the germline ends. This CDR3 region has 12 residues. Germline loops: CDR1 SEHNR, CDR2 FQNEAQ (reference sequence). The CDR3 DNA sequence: TGTGCCAGCAGCTTAGAGGGGCACGAGCAGTACTTC. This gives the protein CASSLEGHEQYF.

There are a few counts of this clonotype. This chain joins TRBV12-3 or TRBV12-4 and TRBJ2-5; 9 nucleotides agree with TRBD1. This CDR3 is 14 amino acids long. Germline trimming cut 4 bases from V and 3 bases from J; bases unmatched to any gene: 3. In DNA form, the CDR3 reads TGTGCCAGCAGTTACAGGGGGCGGGAAGAGACCCAGTACTTC. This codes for CASSYRGREETQYF.

The CDR3 region has the DNA TGTGCCAGCAGTGAAGTGGACAGGGGCTACAATGAGCAGTTCTTC. Translation: CASSEVDRGYNEQFF. The genes are TRBV2 and TRBJ2-1; TRBD1 aligns across 9 bases. CDR1 and CDR2 (germline): SNHLY, FYNNEI. The V gene end was trimmed by 1 base and the J gene end by 3 bases; junction bases not matched to a gene: 1. The CDR3 has 15 amino acids.

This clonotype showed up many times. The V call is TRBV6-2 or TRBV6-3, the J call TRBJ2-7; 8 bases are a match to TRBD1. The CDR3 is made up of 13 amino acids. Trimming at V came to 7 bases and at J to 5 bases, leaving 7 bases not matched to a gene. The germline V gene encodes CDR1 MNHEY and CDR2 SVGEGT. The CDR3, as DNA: TGTGCCAGCACCGGACAGGGTACCGACGAGCAGTACTTC. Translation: CASTGQGTDEQYF.

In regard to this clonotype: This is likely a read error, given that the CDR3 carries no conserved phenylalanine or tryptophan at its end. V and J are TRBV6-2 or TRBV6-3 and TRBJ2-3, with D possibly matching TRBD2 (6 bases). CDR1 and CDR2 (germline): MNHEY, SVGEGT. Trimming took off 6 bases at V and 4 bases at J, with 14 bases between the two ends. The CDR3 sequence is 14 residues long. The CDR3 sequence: CASSPGVGADTQYL. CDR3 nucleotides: TGTGCCAGCAGCCCGGGGGTAGGTGCAGATACGCAGTATCTT.

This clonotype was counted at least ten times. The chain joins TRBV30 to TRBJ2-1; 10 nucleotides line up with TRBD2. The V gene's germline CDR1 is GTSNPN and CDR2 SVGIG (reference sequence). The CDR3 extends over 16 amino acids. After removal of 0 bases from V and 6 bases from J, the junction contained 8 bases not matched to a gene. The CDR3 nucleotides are TGTGCCTGGAGTGTATGGCTCGGGACTAGCGTCAATGAGCAGTTCTTC. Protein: CAWSVWLGTSVNEQFF.

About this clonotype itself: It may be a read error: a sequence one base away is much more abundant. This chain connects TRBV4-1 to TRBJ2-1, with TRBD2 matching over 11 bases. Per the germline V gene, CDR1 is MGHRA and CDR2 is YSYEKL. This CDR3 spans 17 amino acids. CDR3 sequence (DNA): TGCGCCAGCAGCCAGACGCTAGCGGGGGGTTCCTGCAATGAGCAGTTCTTC. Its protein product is CASSQTLAGGSCNEQFF.

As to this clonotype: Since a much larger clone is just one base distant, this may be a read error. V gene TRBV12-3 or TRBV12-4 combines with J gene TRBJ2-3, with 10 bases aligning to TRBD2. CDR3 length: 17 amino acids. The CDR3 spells CASSLGGAGGTTDTQCF. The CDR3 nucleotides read TGTGCCAGCAGTTTAGGAGGAGCGGGAGGGACCACAGATACGCAGTGTTTT.

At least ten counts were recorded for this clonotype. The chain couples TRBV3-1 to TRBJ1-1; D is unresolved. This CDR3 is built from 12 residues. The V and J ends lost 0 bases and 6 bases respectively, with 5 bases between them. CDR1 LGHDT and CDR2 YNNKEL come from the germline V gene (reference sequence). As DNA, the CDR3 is TGTGCCAGCAGCCAAGACAGCCCTGAAGCTTTCTTT. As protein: CASSQDSPEAFF. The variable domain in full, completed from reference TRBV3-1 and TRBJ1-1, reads DTAVSQTPKYLVTQMGNDKSIKCEQNLGHDTMYWYKQDSKKFLKIMFSYNNKELIINETVPNRFSPKSPDKAHLNLHINSLELGDSAVYFCASSQDSPEAFFGQGTRLTVV.

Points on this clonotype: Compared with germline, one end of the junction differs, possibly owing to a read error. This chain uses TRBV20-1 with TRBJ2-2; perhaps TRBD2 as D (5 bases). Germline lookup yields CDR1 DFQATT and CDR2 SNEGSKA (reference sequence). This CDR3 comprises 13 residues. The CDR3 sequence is CSAREGYTGEPFF. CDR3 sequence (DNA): TGCAGTGCTAGAGAAGGGTACACCGGGGAGCCGTTTTTT.

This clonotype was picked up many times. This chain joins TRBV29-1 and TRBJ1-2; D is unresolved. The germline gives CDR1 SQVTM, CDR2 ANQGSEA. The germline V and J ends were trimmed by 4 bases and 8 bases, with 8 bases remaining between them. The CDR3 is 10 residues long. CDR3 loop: CSVVEQGYTF. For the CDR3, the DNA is TGCAGCGTTGTCGAGCAGGGCTACACCTTC.

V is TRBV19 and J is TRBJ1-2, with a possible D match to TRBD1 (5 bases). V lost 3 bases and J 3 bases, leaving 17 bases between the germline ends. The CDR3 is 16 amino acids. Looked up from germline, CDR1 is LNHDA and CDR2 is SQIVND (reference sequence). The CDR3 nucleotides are TGTGCCAGTAGTATTGGGTTCGGGGACCCTGACTATGGCTACACCTTC. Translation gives CASSIGFGDPDYGYTF.

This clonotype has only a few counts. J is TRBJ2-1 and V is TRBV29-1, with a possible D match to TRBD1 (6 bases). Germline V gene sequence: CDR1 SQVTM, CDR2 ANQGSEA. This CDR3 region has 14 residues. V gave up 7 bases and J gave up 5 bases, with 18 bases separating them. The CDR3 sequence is CSGAGTRIDNEQFF. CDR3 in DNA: TGCAGCGGAGCCGGGACACGGATCGACAATGAGCAGTTCTTC.

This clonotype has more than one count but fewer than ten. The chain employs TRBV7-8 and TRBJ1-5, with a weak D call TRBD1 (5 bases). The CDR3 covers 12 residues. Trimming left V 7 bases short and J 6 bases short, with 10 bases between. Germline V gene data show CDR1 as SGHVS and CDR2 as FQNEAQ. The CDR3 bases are TGTGCCAGCACCCAGGGAACTCAGCCCCAGCATTTT. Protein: CASTQGTQPQHF.

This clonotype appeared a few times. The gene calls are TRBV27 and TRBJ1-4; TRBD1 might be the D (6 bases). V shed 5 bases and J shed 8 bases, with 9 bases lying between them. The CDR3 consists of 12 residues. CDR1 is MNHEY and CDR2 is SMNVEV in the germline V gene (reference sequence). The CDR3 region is CASSMTGEKLFF. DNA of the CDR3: TGTGCCAGCAGTATGACAGGAGAAAAACTGTTTTTT.

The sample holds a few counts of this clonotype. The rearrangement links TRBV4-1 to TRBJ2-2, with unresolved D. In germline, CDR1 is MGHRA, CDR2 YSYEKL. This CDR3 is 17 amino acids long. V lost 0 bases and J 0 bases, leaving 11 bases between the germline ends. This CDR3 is CASSQDKKGTNTGELFF. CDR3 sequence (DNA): TGCGCCAGCAGCCAAGATAAAAAGGGAACGAACACCGGGGAGCTGTTTTTT.

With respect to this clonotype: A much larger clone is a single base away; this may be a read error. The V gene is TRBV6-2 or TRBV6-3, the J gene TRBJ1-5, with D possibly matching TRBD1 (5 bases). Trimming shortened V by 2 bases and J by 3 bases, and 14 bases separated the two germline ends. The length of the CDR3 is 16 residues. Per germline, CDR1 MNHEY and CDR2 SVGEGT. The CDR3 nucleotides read TGTGCCAGCAGTTACCTTGCGGGGGTTAACAATCAGCCCCAGCATTTT. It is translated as CASSYLAGVNNQPQHF.

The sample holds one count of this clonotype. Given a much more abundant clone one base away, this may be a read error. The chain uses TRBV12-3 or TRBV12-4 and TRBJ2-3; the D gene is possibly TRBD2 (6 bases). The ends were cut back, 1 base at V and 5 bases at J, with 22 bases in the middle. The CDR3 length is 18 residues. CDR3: CASSLGSQRRGNKDTQYF. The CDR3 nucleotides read TGTGCCAGCAGTTTAGGATCCCAGCGGAGGGGAAATAAAGATACGCAGTATTTT.

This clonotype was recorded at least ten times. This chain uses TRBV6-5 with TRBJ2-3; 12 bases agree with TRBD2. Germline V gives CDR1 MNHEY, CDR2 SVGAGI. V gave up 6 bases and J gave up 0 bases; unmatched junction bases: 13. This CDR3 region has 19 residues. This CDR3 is CASSPTGLAGGPSTDTQYF. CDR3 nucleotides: TGTGCCAGCAGCCCCACAGGGCTAGCGGGGGGGCCTAGCACAGATACGCAGTATTTT.

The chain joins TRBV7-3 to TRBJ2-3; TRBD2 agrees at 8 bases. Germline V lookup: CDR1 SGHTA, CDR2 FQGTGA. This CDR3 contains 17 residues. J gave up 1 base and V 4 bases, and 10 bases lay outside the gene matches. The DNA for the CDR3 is TGTGCCAGCAGCTCCATAGCGGGGCTACTAGGCACAGATACGCAGTATTTT. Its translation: CASSSIAGLLGTDTQYF.

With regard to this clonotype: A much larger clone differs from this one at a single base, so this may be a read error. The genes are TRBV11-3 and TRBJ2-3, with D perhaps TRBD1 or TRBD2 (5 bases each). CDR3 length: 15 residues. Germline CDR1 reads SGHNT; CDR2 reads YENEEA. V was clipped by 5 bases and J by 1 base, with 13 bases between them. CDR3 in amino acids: CASSTRDGGTDTQYF. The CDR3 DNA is TGTGCCAGCAGCACCAGGGACGGAGGCACAGATACGCAGTATTTT.

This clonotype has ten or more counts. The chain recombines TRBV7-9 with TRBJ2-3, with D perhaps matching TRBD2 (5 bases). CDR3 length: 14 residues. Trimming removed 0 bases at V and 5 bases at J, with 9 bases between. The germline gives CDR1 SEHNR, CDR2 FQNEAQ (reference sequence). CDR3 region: CASSLAGVLDTQYF. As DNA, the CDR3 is TGTGCCAGCAGCTTAGCCGGGGTCTTAGATACGCAGTATTTT.

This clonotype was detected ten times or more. In nucleotides, the CDR3 is TGTGCCAGCAGTTTTGGCAGGGACTCTGGAAACACCATATATTTT. Encoded protein: CASSFGRDSGNTIYF. The chain recombines TRBV5-6 with TRBJ1-3; D perhaps matches TRBD1 (5 bases). V was shortened by 5 bases and J by 0 bases, with 12 bases between the two germline ends. There are 15 residues in the CDR3. Per germline, CDR1 SGHDT and CDR2 YYEEEE. The whole variable domain, remainder taken from reference TRBV5-6 and TRBJ1-3, is DAGVTQSPTHLIKTRGQQVTLRCSPKSGHDTVSWYQQALGQGPQFIFQYYEEEERQRGNFPDRFSGHQFPNYSSELNVNALLLGDSALYLCASSFGRDSGNTIYFGEGSWLTVV.

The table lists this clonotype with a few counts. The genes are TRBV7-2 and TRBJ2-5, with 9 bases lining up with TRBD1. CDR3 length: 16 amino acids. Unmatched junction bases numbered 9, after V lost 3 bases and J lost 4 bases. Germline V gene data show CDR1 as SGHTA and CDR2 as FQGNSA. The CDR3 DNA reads TGTGCCAGCAGCTTGCCGGGACAGGGAGTCGGAGAGACCCAGTACTTC. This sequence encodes CASSLPGQGVGETQYF.

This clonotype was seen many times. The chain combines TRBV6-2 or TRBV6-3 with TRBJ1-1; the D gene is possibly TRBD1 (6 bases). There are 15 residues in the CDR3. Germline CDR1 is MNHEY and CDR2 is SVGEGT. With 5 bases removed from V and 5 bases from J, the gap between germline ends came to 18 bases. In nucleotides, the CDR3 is TGTGCCAGCAGTGAGGTCGGGGGGCGAGGGACTGAAGCTTTCTTT. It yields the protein CASSEVGGRGTEAFF.

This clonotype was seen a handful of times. The CDR3 sequence: CASSQDRGQVVGTEAFF. The DNA for the CDR3 is TGTGCCAGCAGCCAGGACAGGGGGCAGGTAGTGGGCACTGAAGCTTTCTTT. V gene TRBV7-9 combines with J gene TRBJ1-1; TRBD1 matches at 11 bases. Per the germline V gene, CDR1 is SEHNR and CDR2 is FQNEAQ (reference sequence). J gave up 4 bases and V 5 bases, and 12 bases lay outside the gene matches. The CDR3 is 17 residues long.

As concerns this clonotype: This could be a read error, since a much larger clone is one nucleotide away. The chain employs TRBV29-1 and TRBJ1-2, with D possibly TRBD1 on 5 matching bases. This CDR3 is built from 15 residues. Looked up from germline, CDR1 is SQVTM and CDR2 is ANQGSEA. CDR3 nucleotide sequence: TGCAGCGTGGGACCAGAGGGACCCGGTGGCTATGGCTACGCCTTC. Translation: CSVGPEGPGGYGYAF. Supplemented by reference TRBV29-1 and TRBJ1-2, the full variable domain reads SAVISQKPSRDICQRGTSLTIQCQVDSQVTMMFWYRQQPGQSLTLIATANQGSEATYESGFVIDKFPISRPNLTFSTLTVSNMSPEDSSIYLCSVGPEGPGGYGYAFGSGTRLTVV.

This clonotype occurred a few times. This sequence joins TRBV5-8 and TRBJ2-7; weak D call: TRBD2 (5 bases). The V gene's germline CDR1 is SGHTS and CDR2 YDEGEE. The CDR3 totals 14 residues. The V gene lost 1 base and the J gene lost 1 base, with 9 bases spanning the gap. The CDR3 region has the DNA TGTGCCAGCAGCTTGATGAGCGGTTCCTACGAGCAGTACTTC. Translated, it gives CASSLMSGSYEQYF. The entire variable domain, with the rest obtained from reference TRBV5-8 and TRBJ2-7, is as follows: EAGVTQSPTHLIKTRGQQATLRCSPISGHTSVYWYQQALGLGLQFLLWYDEGEERNRGNFPPRFSGRQFPNYSSELNVNALELEDSALYLCASSLMSGSYEQYFGPGTRLTVT.

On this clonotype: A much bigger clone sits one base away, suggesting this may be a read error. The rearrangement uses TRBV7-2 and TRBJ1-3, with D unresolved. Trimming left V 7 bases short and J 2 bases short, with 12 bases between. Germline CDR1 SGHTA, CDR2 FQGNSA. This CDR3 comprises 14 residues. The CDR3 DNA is TGTGCCAGCATCTCTGGACTCACTGGAAACACCATATATTTT. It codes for CASISGLTGNTIYF.